These T cell receptor beta chains were read from a single sample in a study of PD-L1 blockade in urothelial cancer. Measured with immunoSEQ multiplex PCR; TCRdb has only the in-frame clones, and not every one. The sample carries 60,000 to 85,000 clones, roughly 87% recorded once. Sequences were derived from PBMCs, sampled around atezolizumab (anti-PD-L1) treatment. Source of these receptors: a woman aged 70-85 years with urothelial cancer. Both conserved end residues are part of each CDR3. A D gene is named only where the DNA matches it firmly. Not every row has a clone size; where given, it reads once, few, many or a size class.

V gene: TRBV2; D gene: TRBD2; J gene: TRBJ2-1; clone size: NA; CDR3 protein: CASSRLAENNEQFF; CDR3 DNA: TGTGCCAGCAGTAGGCTAGCGGAAAACAATGAGCAGTTCTTC
V gene: TRBV6-1; D gene: TRBD1; J gene: TRBJ1-1; clone size: NA; CDR3 protein: CASGTGDTEAFF; CDR3 DNA: TGTGCCAGCGGGACAGGGGACACTGAAGCTTTCTTT
V gene: TRBV5-5; D gene: TRBD2; J gene: TRBJ2-3; clone size: NA; CDR3 protein: CASSYGLAGGPDTQYF; CDR3 DNA: TGTGCCAGCAGCTATGGACTAGCGGGAGGGCCAGATACGCAGTATTTT
V gene: TRBV5-8; D gene: NA; J gene: TRBJ2-2; clone size: NA; CDR3 protein: CASSLSWEAGELFF; CDR3 DNA: TGTGCCAGCAGCTTATCCTGGGAGGCCGGGGAGCTGTTTTTT
V gene: TRBV12-5; D gene: NA; J gene: TRBJ1-5; clone size: NA; CDR3 protein: CASGLVVGPGAQLPQHF; CDR3 DNA: TGTGCTAGTGGTTTGGTAGTCGGGCCAGGGGCCCAGTTGCCCCAGCATTTT
V gene: TRBV29-1; D gene: TRBD2; J gene: TRBJ2-7; clone size: once; CDR3 protein: CSVEGLAGEPYEQYF; CDR3 DNA: TGCAGCGTTGAAGGTCTAGCGGGAGAACCCTACGAGCAGTACTTC
V gene: TRBV27; D gene: TRBD1; J gene: TRBJ1-5; clone size: few; CDR3 protein: CASSSSTGGNQPQHF; CDR3 DNA: TGTGCCAGCAGTTCCTCGACAGGGGGGAATCAGCCCCAGCATTTT
V gene: TRBV19; D gene: NA; J gene: TRBJ2-1; clone size: NA; CDR3 protein: CASSISSGVYNEQFF; CDR3 DNA: TGTGCCAGTAGTATCTCTTCGGGGGTCTACAATGAGCAGTTCTTC
V gene: TRBV7-2; D gene: NA; J gene: TRBJ2-7; clone size: NA; CDR3 protein: CASSPVRSREQYF; CDR3 DNA: TGTGCCAGCAGCCCCGTTAGGAGCCGCGAGCAGTACTTC
V gene: TRBV4-2; D gene: NA; J gene: TRBJ2-5; clone size: NA; CDR3 protein: CASSQDPRETQYF; CDR3 DNA: TGTGCCAGCAGCCAAGATCCTCGGGAGACCCAGTACTTC
V gene: TRBV30; D gene: TRBD2; J gene: TRBJ2-1; clone size: NA; CDR3 protein: CAWSVGGTSNEQFF; CDR3 DNA: TGTGCCTGGAGTGTGGGCGGGACTAGCAATGAGCAGTTCTTC
V gene: TRBV11-1; D gene: TRBD2; J gene: TRBJ2-3; clone size: NA; CDR3 protein: CASSLSGRESTDTQYF; CDR3 DNA: TGTGCCAGCAGCTTAAGCGGGAGGGAGAGCACAGATACGCAGTATTTT
V gene: TRBV7-3; D gene: NA; J gene: TRBJ2-2; clone size: NA; CDR3 protein: CASSLYRLVSGELFF; CDR3 DNA: TGTGCCAGCAGCCTCTACAGACTAGTTTCCGGGGAGCTGTTTTTT
V gene: TRBV30; D gene: NA; J gene: TRBJ1-4; clone size: NA; CDR3 protein: CAWSVLGAANEKLFF; CDR3 DNA: TGTGCCTGGAGTGTACTGGGCGCAGCTAATGAAAAACTGTTTTTT
V gene: TRBV6-5; D gene: NA; J gene: TRBJ1-3; clone size: NA; CDR3 protein: CASSYSTGSGNTIYF; CDR3 DNA: TGTGCCAGCAGTTACTCGACGGGCTCTGGAAACACCATATATTTT
V gene: TRBV2; D gene: TRBD1; J gene: TRBJ2-7; clone size: NA; CDR3 protein: CASSESGQGNHEQYF; CDR3 DNA: TGTGCCAGCAGTGAATCGGGACAGGGGAACCACGAGCAGTACTTC
V gene: TRBV29-1; D gene: NA; J gene: TRBJ1-2; clone size: NA; CDR3 protein: CSVVFAGVANYGYTF; CDR3 DNA: TGCAGCGTTGTATTCGCAGGGGTAGCTAACTATGGCTACACCTTC
V gene: TRBV6-1; D gene: NA; J gene: TRBJ2-1; clone size: once; CDR3 protein: CASGGLSNEQFF; CDR3 DNA: TGTGCCAGCGGAGGGCTTTCCAATGAGCAGTTCTTC
V gene: TRBV5-5; D gene: NA; J gene: TRBJ1-5; clone size: NA; CDR3 protein: CASSLDPSSPYSNQPQHF; CDR3 DNA: TGTGCCAGCAGCTTGGATCCAAGCTCTCCCTATAGCAATCAGCCCCAGCATTTT
V gene: TRBV28; D gene: NA; J gene: TRBJ1-3; clone size: NA; CDR3 protein: CASSQLMNSGNTIYF; CDR3 DNA: TGTGCCAGCAGTCAACTCATGAACTCTGGAAACACCATATATTTT
V gene: TRBV7-6; D gene: TRBD2; J gene: TRBJ2-5; clone size: NA; CDR3 protein: CASSSGTSGRETQYF; CDR3 DNA: TGTGCCAGCAGTTCGGGGACTAGCGGGAGGGAGACCCAGTACTTC
V gene: TRBV6-1; D gene: TRBD2; J gene: TRBJ2-7; clone size: NA; CDR3 protein: CASRRLAGYDEQYF; CDR3 DNA: TGTGCCAGCAGGAGGCTAGCGGGGTACGACGAGCAGTACTTC
V gene: TRBV9; D gene: NA; J gene: TRBJ2-3; clone size: NA; CDR3 protein: CASSVVPSTDTQYF; CDR3 DNA: TGTGCCAGCAGCGTAGTTCCTAGCACAGATACGCAGTATTTT
V gene: TRBV11-2; D gene: NA; J gene: TRBJ2-2; clone size: NA; CDR3 protein: CASRKAGETRDRPTGELFF; CDR3 DNA: TGTGCCAGCAGAAAGGCAGGGGAAACGAGAGACAGGCCCACCGGGGAGCTGTTTTTT
V gene: TRBV9; D gene: TRBD1; J gene: TRBJ2-1; clone size: NA; CDR3 protein: CASSGRTGNNEQFF; CDR3 DNA: TGTGCCAGCAGCGGGCGGACAGGGAACAATGAGCAGTTCTTC
V gene: TRBV2; D gene: NA; J gene: TRBJ2-3; clone size: NA; CDR3 protein: CASSEWSWVDTSSTDTQYF; CDR3 DNA: TGTGCCAGCAGTGAATGGTCGTGGGTGGACACGTCTAGCACAGATACGCAGTATTTT
V gene: TRBV5-1; D gene: TRBD2; J gene: TRBJ2-3; clone size: NA; CDR3 protein: CASSLGPAGGPGDTQYF; CDR3 DNA: TGCGCCAGCAGCTTGGGTCCAGCGGGGGGGCCTGGGGATACGCAGTATTTT
V gene: TRBV7-2; D gene: TRBD2; J gene: TRBJ2-1; clone size: NA; CDR3 protein: CASSLVAGLAGGEQFF; CDR3 DNA: TGTGCCAGCAGCTTAGTAGCGGGACTAGCGGGGGGGGAGCAGTTCTTC
V gene: TRBV5-1; D gene: TRBD1; J gene: TRBJ2-2; clone size: NA; CDR3 protein: CASSLTGVTGELFF; CDR3 DNA: TGCGCCAGCAGCTTAACAGGGGTCACCGGGGAGCTGTTTTTT
V gene: TRBV5-4; D gene: NA; J gene: TRBJ2-3; clone size: NA; CDR3 protein: CASSPGGAATDTQYF; CDR3 DNA: TGTGCCAGCAGCCCGGGTGGGGCAGCCACAGATACGCAGTATTTT
V gene: TRBV9; D gene: TRBD1; J gene: TRBJ2-2; clone size: NA; CDR3 protein: CASSRDSSNTGELFF; CDR3 DNA: TGTGCCAGCAGCCGGGACAGCTCGAACACCGGGGAGCTGTTTTTT
V gene: TRBV30; D gene: TRBD1; J gene: TRBJ2-7; clone size: NA; CDR3 protein: CAWRQGAYEQYF; CDR3 DNA: TGTGCCTGGAGGCAGGGGGCCTACGAGCAGTACTTC
V gene: TRBV5-1; D gene: NA; J gene: TRBJ2-3; clone size: NA; CDR3 protein: CASSFQGGTTDTQYF; CDR3 DNA: TGCGCCAGCAGTTTTCAGGGTGGAACCACAGATACGCAGTATTTT
V gene: TRBV4-2; D gene: NA; J gene: TRBJ2-7; clone size: NA; CDR3 protein: CASSQSQGYEQYF; CDR3 DNA: TGTGCCAGCAGCCAATCACAGGGATACGAGCAGTACTTC
V gene: TRBV29-1; D gene: NA; J gene: TRBJ2-3; clone size: NA; CDR3 protein: CSVVGGDTQYF; CDR3 DNA: TGCAGCGTTGTGGGCGGGGATACGCAGTATTTT
V gene: TRBV6-6; D gene: TRBD1; J gene: TRBJ2-7; clone size: NA; CDR3 protein: CASTADRGSSYEQYF; CDR3 DNA: TGTGCCAGCACCGCCGACAGGGGATCCTCCTACGAGCAGTACTTC
V gene: TRBV6-1; D gene: TRBD1; J gene: TRBJ2-5; clone size: NA; CDR3 protein: CASKGAPMYQETQYF; CDR3 DNA: TGTGCCAGCAAGGGGGCACCTATGTACCAAGAGACCCAGTACTTC
V gene: TRBV28; D gene: NA; J gene: TRBJ2-7; clone size: NA; CDR3 protein: CASSGGGVGSYEQYF; CDR3 DNA: TGTGCCAGCAGTGGGGGGGGCGTAGGCTCGTACGAGCAGTACTTC
V gene: TRBV10-3; D gene: TRBD2; J gene: TRBJ2-2; clone size: NA; CDR3 protein: CAISGLAGGPDTGELFF; CDR3 DNA: TGTGCCATCAGTGGACTAGCGGGGGGGCCGGACACCGGGGAGCTGTTTTTT
V gene: TRBV6-6; D gene: TRBD1; J gene: TRBJ2-7; clone size: NA; CDR3 protein: CASRKTGGQSYEQYF; CDR3 DNA: TGTGCCAGCAGAAAGACAGGGGGCCAATCCTACGAGCAGTACTTC
V gene: TRBV18; D gene: NA; J gene: TRBJ2-2; clone size: NA; CDR3 protein: CASSPDSFNTGELFF; CDR3 DNA: TGTGCCAGCTCACCGGACAGTTTCAATACCGGGGAGCTGTTTTTT
V gene: TRBV7-9; D gene: NA; J gene: TRBJ2-7; clone size: NA; CDR3 protein: CASSSSQGNYEQYF; CDR3 DNA: TGTGCCAGCAGCTCAAGCCAGGGGAACTACGAGCAGTACTTC
V gene: TRBV5-1; D gene: NA; J gene: TRBJ2-3; clone size: NA; CDR3 protein: CASSLPPYRDLATDTQYF; CDR3 DNA: TGCGCCAGCAGCTTACCCCCTTACAGAGACCTAGCTACAGATACGCAGTATTTT
V gene: TRBV5-1; D gene: TRBD2; J gene: TRBJ2-5; clone size: NA; CDR3 protein: CASRLAGGGWNQETQYF; CDR3 DNA: TGCGCCAGCAGACTAGCGGGAGGGGGTTGGAACCAAGAGACCCAGTACTTC
V gene: TRBV5-5; D gene: TRBD1; J gene: TRBJ2-5; clone size: few; CDR3 protein: CASSLEQGAWETQYF; CDR3 DNA: TGTGCCAGCAGCTTGGAGCAGGGGGCTTGGGAGACCCAGTACTTC
V gene: TRBV6-1; D gene: TRBD1; J gene: TRBJ2-2; clone size: NA; CDR3 protein: CASRTDRSDTGELFF; CDR3 DNA: TGTGCCAGCAGAACGGACAGGTCAGACACCGGGGAGCTGTTTTTT
V gene: TRBV9; D gene: NA; J gene: TRBJ2-3; clone size: NA; CDR3 protein: CASSKGVLGTDTQYF; CDR3 DNA: TGTGCCAGCAGCAAGGGGGTACTAGGGACAGATACGCAGTATTTT
V gene: TRBV7-2; D gene: NA; J gene: TRBJ2-1; clone size: NA; CDR3 protein: CASSLESSVHSGQFF; CDR3 DNA: TGTGCCAGCAGCTTAGAGTCTAGTGTTCATTCCGGGCAGTTCTTC
V gene: TRBV19; D gene: TRBD1; J gene: TRBJ1-2; clone size: NA; CDR3 protein: CASSQPGQGSYGYTF; CDR3 DNA: TGTGCCAGTAGCCAACCGGGACAGGGTAGCTATGGCTACACCTTC
V gene: TRBV15; D gene: TRBD1; J gene: TRBJ2-7; clone size: NA; CDR3 protein: CATSSFRGPYEQYF; CDR3 DNA: TGTGCCACCAGCAGTTTTAGGGGGCCCTACGAGCAGTACTTC
V gene: TRBV6-4; D gene: NA; J gene: TRBJ1-1; clone size: NA; CDR3 protein: CATYRNTEAFF; CDR3 DNA: TGTGCCACTTACAGGAACACTGAAGCTTTCTTT
V gene: TRBV7-3; D gene: TRBD2; J gene: TRBJ2-2; clone size: NA; CDR3 protein: CASSSGLATGELFF; CDR3 DNA: TGTGCCAGCAGCTCGGGACTAGCGACCGGGGAGCTGTTTTTT
V gene: TRBV27; D gene: TRBD1; J gene: TRBJ2-7; clone size: NA; CDR3 protein: CASSLVGQFEQYF; CDR3 DNA: TGTGCCAGCAGTTTAGTGGGACAGTTCGAGCAGTACTTC
V gene: TRBV19; D gene: TRBD1; J gene: TRBJ1-1; clone size: NA; CDR3 protein: CASSPLTGEAFF; CDR3 DNA: TGTGCCAGTAGTCCCCTTACAGGGGAGGCTTTCTTT